This TCR beta chain is drawn from a study of T cell responses to AZD1222 COVID-19 vaccine. Concerning this clone itself: Its cognate antigen is unknown.

The table came from immunoSEQ multiplex PCR; TCRdb's copy has only in-frame clones and leaves some out. The sample has 100,000 or so clones, approximately 91% seen once. Whole-study results and caveats: It should be noted that donors were predominantly white British and more often female, and clonal diversity was possibly underestimated.

This CDR3 has 13 residues. Germline V gene sequence: CDR1 SQVTM, CDR2 ANQGSEA. V was clipped by 6 bases and J by 0 bases, with 11 bases between them. The sequenced sample was peripheral blood, obtained on day 0 of AZD1222 vaccination. The clonotype comes from an adult in good health. The gene calls are TRBV29-1 and TRBJ1-1; D is uncertain. CDR3 coding DNA: TGCAGCGTAGCCACAGACTTGAACACTGAAGCTTTCTTT. It codes for CSVATDLNTEAFF.